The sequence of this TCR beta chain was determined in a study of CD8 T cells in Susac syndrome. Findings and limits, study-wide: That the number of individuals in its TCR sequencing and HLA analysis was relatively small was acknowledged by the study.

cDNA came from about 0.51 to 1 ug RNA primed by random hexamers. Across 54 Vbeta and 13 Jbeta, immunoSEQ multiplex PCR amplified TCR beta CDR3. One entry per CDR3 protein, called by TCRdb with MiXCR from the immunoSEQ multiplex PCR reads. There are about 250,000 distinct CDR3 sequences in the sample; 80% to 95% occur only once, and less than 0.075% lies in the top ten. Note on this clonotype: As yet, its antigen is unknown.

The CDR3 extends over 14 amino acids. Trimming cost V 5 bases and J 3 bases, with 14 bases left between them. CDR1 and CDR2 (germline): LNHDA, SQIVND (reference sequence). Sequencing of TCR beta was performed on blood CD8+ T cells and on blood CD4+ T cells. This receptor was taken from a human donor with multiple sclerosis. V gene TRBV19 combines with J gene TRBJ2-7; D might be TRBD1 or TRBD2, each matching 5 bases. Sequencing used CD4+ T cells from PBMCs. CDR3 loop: CASSSRDRDYEQYF. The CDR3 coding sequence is TGTGCCAGTAGTTCCCGGGACCGAGACTACGAGCAGTACTTC.